These 25 T cell receptor beta chains came from one sample sequenced in a study of blood T cell repertoires in COVID-19. Assay used: immunoSEQ multiplex PCR; TCRdb lists only in-frame clones, some missing. The sample shows under 150,000 clones, approximately 84% of them seen only once. The sample was peripheral blood. The receptors derive from a human donor in a cohort sampled during active COVID-19.

The table lists this clone with a few counts. V is TRBV3-1 (or the pseudogene TRBV3-2) and J is TRBJ1-2; 8 bases are shared with TRBD1. Germline-derived CDR1 and CDR2 are LGHDT and YNNKEL (reference sequence). The CDR3 sequence is 15 residues long. The V segment lost 1 base and the J segment 4 bases; nucleotides outside the gene matches: 5. CDR3 DNA: TGTGCCAGCAGCCAAGGCACAGGGGGAGCCTATGGCTACACCTTC. This gives the protein CASSQGTGGAYGYTF.

The V and J genes are TRBV11-2 and TRBJ1-1; no reliable D call. The ends were cut back, 3 bases at V and 11 bases at J, with 16 bases in the middle. This CDR3 comprises 13 residues. The germline CDR1 and CDR2 sequences are SGHAT and FQNNGV. The CDR3 region is CASSLGRVWEAFF. CDR3 in DNA: TGTGCCAGCAGCTTGGGCCGAGTGTGGGAGGCTTTCTTT.

This rearrangement joins TRBV5-4 to TRBJ2-3; 7 bases match TRBD1. The J segment lost 8 bases and the V segment lost 2 bases, leaving 5 bases of the junction unmatched. The CDR3 has 13 residues. Per the germline V gene, CDR1 is SGHNT and CDR2 is YYREEE (reference sequence). The CDR3 spells CASSFRQGGTQYF. The CDR3, as DNA: TGTGCCAGCAGCTTCAGACAGGGTGGTACGCAGTATTTT.

The sample holds one count of this clone. V gene TRBV6-4 combines with J gene TRBJ2-1, with 9 bases aligning to TRBD1. The V gene end was trimmed by 5 bases and the J gene end by 1 base; junction bases not matched to a gene: 12. The germline V gene has CDR1 MRHNA and CDR2 SNTAGT. The CDR3 spans 18 residues. The CDR3 loop is CASSPTPGQGYSYNEQFF. The CDR3 DNA reads as TGTGCCAGCAGTCCCACACCGGGACAGGGATATTCCTACAATGAGCAGTTCTTC.

This clone is a singleton in its sample. The CDR3 protein is CASSYPGTENTGELFF. The CDR3 bases are TGTGCCAGCAGCTACCCCGGGACAGAAAACACCGGGGAGCTGTTTTTT. The chain joins TRBV5-4 to TRBJ2-2; 7 nucleotides line up with TRBD1. Germline V gives CDR1 SGHNT, CDR2 YYREEE (reference sequence). This CDR3 has 16 amino acids. V trimming: 3 bases; J trimming: 2 bases; junction bases outside the gene matches: 7.

The table lists this clone with a few counts. V and J are TRBV30 and TRBJ1-3; D not certain. The V gene's germline CDR1 is GTSNPN and CDR2 SVGIG (reference sequence). V lost 3 bases, J lost 0 bases, and 6 bases lay in between. This CDR3 is 13 amino acids long. The CDR3 coding sequence is TGTGCCTGGAGGAGGAGCTCTGGAAACACCATATATTTT. This gives the protein CAWRRSSGNTIYF.

The rearrangement joins TRBV27 to TRBJ1-3; D not resolved. The germline CDR1 and CDR2 sequences are MNHEY and SMNVEV (reference sequence). This CDR3 comprises 13 residues. V was shortened by 5 bases and J by 4 bases, with 9 bases between the two germline ends. The CDR3 loop is CASSPGTGNTIYF. The CDR3 DNA sequence: TGTGCCAGCAGTCCAGGAACCGGAAACACCATATATTTT.

The CDR3 DNA follows: TGTGCCAGCAGCCATAGCGGTCCCTACGAGCAGTACTTC. Translation gives CASSHSGPYEQYF. This chain connects TRBV3-1 (or the pseudogene TRBV3-2) to TRBJ2-7; D is possibly TRBD2 (6 bases). The V end lost 3 bases, the J end lost 2 bases, and 8 bases lay between the germline ends. Per the germline V gene, CDR1 is LGHDT and CDR2 is YNNKEL (reference sequence). The length of the CDR3 is 13 residues.

The DNA for the CDR3 is TGTGCCAGCAGCCATGACATTCTCCGAGTTGGGGCAGCGCCCATGAACACTGAAGCTTTCTTT. Amino acids: CASSHDILRVGAAPMNTEAFF. This sequence joins TRBV6-6 and TRBJ1-1, with a possible D match to TRBD1 (5 bases). This CDR3 comprises 21 residues. V was trimmed by 6 bases and J by 0 bases, leaving 32 bases between them. CDR1 is MNHNY and CDR2 is SVGAGI in the germline V gene (reference sequence).

The chain recombines TRBV2 with TRBJ2-5; 8 bases align to TRBD2. The V and J ends lost 6 bases and 4 bases, in that order; junction bases with no gene match: 1. Germline V gene sequence: CDR1 SNHLY, CDR2 FYNNEI. The CDR3 has 12 amino acids. The CDR3 sequence is CASSAGGETQYF. The CDR3, as DNA: TGTGCCAGCAGCGCGGGGGGAGAGACCCAGTACTTC.

V gene TRBV7-9 combines with J gene TRBJ1-5, with D tentatively TRBD1 (5 bases). Germline V CDR1 and CDR2: SEHNR, FQNEAQ (reference sequence). Trimming pared 4 bases from V and 1 base from J, leaving 8 bases between. The CDR3 has 14 residues. The CDR3 sequence: CASSSQGSNQPQHF. CDR3 nucleotides: TGTGCCAGCAGCTCCCAGGGAAGCAATCAGCCCCAGCATTTT.

J is TRBJ2-2 and V is TRBV6-5; TRBD1 agrees at 7 bases. Germline CDR1 is MNHEY and CDR2 is SVGAGI. With V trimmed by 6 bases and J by 7 bases, 8 bases remained unmatched. The CDR3 sequence is 14 residues long. For the CDR3, the DNA is TGTGCCAGCAGGAAAGACAGGGTCGGCGGGGAGCTGTTTTTT. This encodes CASRKDRVGGELFF.

The genes are TRBV14 and TRBJ2-3, with TRBD2 matching over 7 bases. V was pared by 5 bases and J by 0 bases, with 5 bases of the junction left unmatched. Germline V gene lookup returns CDR1 SGHDN and CDR2 FVKESK. This CDR3 contains 15 residues. The CDR3 region is CASSFWGLSTDTQYF. In nucleotides, the CDR3 is TGTGCCAGCAGCTTCTGGGGACTAAGCACAGATACGCAGTATTTT.

This clone has more than one count but fewer than ten. The chain carries TRBV2 and TRBJ1-2; 7 bases are a match to TRBD1. V lost 1 base, J lost 8 bases, and 10 bases stayed unmatched. The CDR3 extends over 15 amino acids. Germline CDR1 is SNHLY and CDR2 is FYNNEI. In nucleotides, the CDR3 is TGTGCCAGCAGTGAAGACTTGGACAGGACTGGCGGCTACACCTTC. It is translated as CASSEDLDRTGGYTF.

The genes are TRBV2 and TRBJ1-2; D remains unclear. CDR3 length equals 13 residues. Germline V CDR1 and CDR2: SNHLY, FYNNEI. V lost 8 bases and J lost 7, with 17 bases in between. CDR3 loop: CASVYETGAGYTF. CDR3 bases: TGTGCCAGCGTATACGAGACGGGAGCTGGCTACACCTTC.

This chain joins TRBV7-7 and TRBJ1-3, with a possible D match to TRBD1 (6 bases). Trimming took off 0 bases at V and 0 bases at J, with 21 bases between the two ends. This CDR3 spans 20 amino acids. Germline V gene data show CDR1 as SSHAT and CDR2 as FNYEAQ (reference sequence). This CDR3 reads CASSLANPPGHHHSGNTIYF. The CDR3 coding sequence is TGTGCCAGCAGCTTAGCGAATCCGCCGGGACACCACCACTCTGGAAACACCATATATTTT.

The rearrangement uses TRBV6-4 and TRBJ1-1; 8 bases map to TRBD1. In germline, CDR1 is MRHNA, CDR2 SNTAGT. This CDR3 region has 13 residues. Trimming took 6 bases from V and 4 from J; bases not matched to a gene: 4. The CDR3, as DNA: TGTGCCAGCAGGGTTACAGGGGGCACTGAAGCTTTCTTT. Translating it yields CASRVTGGTEAFF.

Notes on this clone: This CDR3 is also generated by other DNA sequences in the sample. This chain joins TRBV7-3 and TRBJ1-1; TRBD1 matches at 8 bases. The CDR3 spans 14 residues. CDR1 is SGHTA, CDR2 FQGTGA, per germline. The junction had 3 bases not matched to a gene; V was cut back by 5 bases and J by 1 base. The CDR3 DNA reads TGTGCCAGCAGCCCACAGGGGGGGAACACTGAAGCTTTCTTT. Protein product: CASSPQGGNTEAFF.

The chain uses TRBV7-6 and TRBJ2-2; a possible D gene is TRBD2 (5 bases). This CDR3 comprises 14 residues. Trimming left V 3 bases short and J 1 base short, with 6 bases between. CDR1 SGHVS and CDR2 FNYEAQ come from the germline V gene. CDR3 in amino acids: CASSFAGNTGELFF. The CDR3 nucleotides read TGTGCCAGCAGCTTCGCGGGGAACACCGGGGAGCTGTTTTTT.

V and J are TRBV2 and TRBJ2-5; possibly TRBD2 for D (5 bases). Trimming left V 7 bases short and J 4 bases short, with 7 bases between. The length of the CDR3 is 11 residues. Germline-derived CDR1 and CDR2 are SNHLY and FYNNEI. CDR3 bases: TGTGCCAGCAAGGAGGCAGAGACCCAGTACTTC. Its protein is CASKEAETQYF.

V and J are TRBV5-4 and TRBJ1-1; no reliable D call. Trimming pared 4 bases from V and 0 bases from J, leaving 19 bases between. The CDR3 spans 17 residues. CDR1 SGHNT and CDR2 YYREEE come from the germline V gene (reference sequence). The CDR3 loop reads CASSPQTSQSMNTEAFF. CDR3 coding DNA: TGTGCCAGCAGCCCGCAAACCTCTCAATCTATGAACACTGAAGCTTTCTTT.

The rearrangement uses TRBV15 and TRBJ2-7; TRBD1 matches at 7 bases. V lost 4 bases to trimming and J lost 5 bases; unmatched junction nucleotides: 5. The CDR3 totals 13 residues. Germline lookup yields CDR1 LNHNV and CDR2 YYDKDF (reference sequence). CDR3 nucleotides: TGTGCCACCAGCAAGGACAGGTCCCACGAGCAGTACTTC. It translates to CATSKDRSHEQYF.

The CDR3 protein is CSVFEQAESYEQYF. In nucleotides, the CDR3 is TGCAGCGTCTTCGAACAGGCTGAATCCTACGAGCAGTACTTC. The chain employs TRBV29-1 and TRBJ2-7; TRBD1 might be the D (5 bases). The CDR3 is 14 amino acids. V shed 6 bases and J shed 1 base, with 16 bases lying between them. Germline V lookup: CDR1 SQVTM, CDR2 ANQGSEA.

The chain recombines TRBV6-6 with TRBJ2-1; 7 bases match TRBD1. The J segment lost 7 bases and the V segment lost 6 bases, leaving 12 bases of the junction unmatched. Germline CDR1 is MNHNY and CDR2 is SVGAGI (reference sequence). The CDR3 runs to 15 residues. CDR3 loop: CASSSSGTDLNEQFF. CDR3 nucleotide sequence: TGTGCCAGCAGCAGCTCCGGGACAGATCTAAATGAGCAGTTCTTC.

This clone was seen only a few times. The genes are TRBV3-1 (or the pseudogene TRBV3-2) and TRBJ2-7, with D tentatively TRBD2 (6 bases). Germline assignment: CDR1 LGHDT and CDR2 YNNKEL (reference sequence). V gave up 4 bases and J gave up 5 bases, with 15 bases separating them. The CDR3 is made up of 14 amino acids. The CDR3 DNA reads TGTGCCAGCAGCCCCCTCCGGGAGATTCACGAGCAGTACTTC. Its translation is CASSPLREIHEQYF.